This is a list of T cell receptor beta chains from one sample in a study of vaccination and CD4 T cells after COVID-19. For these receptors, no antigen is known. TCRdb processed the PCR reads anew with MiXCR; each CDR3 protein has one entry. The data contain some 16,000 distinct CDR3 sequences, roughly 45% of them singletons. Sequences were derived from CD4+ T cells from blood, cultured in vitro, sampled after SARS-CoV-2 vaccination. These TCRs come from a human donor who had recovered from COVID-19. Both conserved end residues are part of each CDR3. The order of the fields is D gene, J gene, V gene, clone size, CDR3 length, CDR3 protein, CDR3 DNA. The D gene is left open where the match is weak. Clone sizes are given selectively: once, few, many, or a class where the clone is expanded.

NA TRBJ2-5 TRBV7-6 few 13 CASSLGGRETQYF TGTGCCAGCAGCTTAGGGGGGAGGGAGACCCAGTACTTC
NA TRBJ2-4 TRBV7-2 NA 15 CASSLDLLAKNIQYF TGTGCCAGCAGCTTAGATCTCCTAGCCAAAAACATTCAGTACTTC
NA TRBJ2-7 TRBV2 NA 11 CASGNSYEQYF TGTGCCAGCGGGAACTCCTACGAGCAGTACTTC
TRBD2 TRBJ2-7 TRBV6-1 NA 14 CASRPPGTSGLQYF TGTGCCAGCAGGCCACCCGGGACTAGCGGGTTGCAGTACTTC
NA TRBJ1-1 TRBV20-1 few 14 CSALSPGRGTEAFF TGCAGTGCTTTGTCACCCGGGAGGGGCACTGAAGCTTTCTTT
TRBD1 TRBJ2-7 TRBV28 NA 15 CASRDRGLRSYEQYF TGTGCCAGCCGGGACAGGGGATTGCGGTCCTACGAGCAGTACTTC
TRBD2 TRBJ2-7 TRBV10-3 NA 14 CAISEPSGSREQYF TGTGCCATCAGTGAGCCTAGCGGGAGTCGTGAGCAGTACTTC
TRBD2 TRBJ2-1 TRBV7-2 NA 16 CASSPTAGLVRNEQFF TGTGCCAGCAGCCCGACAGCGGGATTGGTCCGCAATGAGCAGTTCTTC
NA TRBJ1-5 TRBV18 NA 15 CASSPGRDVGQPQHF TGTGCCAGCTCACCAGGCAGGGATGTCGGTCAGCCCCAGCATTTT
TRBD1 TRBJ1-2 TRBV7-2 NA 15 CASSFPGQGYYGYTF TGTGCCAGCAGCTTTCCGGGACAGGGGTACTATGGCTACACCTTC
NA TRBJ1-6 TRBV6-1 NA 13 CAVRTGGGSPLHF TGTGCCGTAAGGACGGGGGGGGGCTCACCCCTCCACTTT
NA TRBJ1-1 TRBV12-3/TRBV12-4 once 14 CASSLGTANTEAFF TGTGCCAGCAGTTTAGGGACAGCGAACACTGAAGCTTTCTTT
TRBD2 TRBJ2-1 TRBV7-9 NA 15 CASRKRESGGNEQFF TGTGCCAGCAGGAAGCGGGAGTCGGGGGGGAATGAGCAGTTCTTC
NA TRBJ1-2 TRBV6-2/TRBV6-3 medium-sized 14 CASSVTQTSYGYTF TGTGCCAGCAGTGTAACCCAGACATCCTATGGCTACACCTTC
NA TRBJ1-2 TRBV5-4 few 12 CASSLDHYGYTF TGTGCCAGCAGCTTGGATCACTATGGCTACACCTTC
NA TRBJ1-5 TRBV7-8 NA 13 CASSLALTQPQHF TGTGCCAGCAGCTTAGCGCTAACTCAGCCCCAGCATTTT
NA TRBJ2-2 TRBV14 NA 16 CASSQDRLGAGGELFF TGTGCCAGCAGCCAAGACCGCCTAGGGGCGGGCGGGGAGCTGTTTTTT
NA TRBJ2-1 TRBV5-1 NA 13 CASSLGGTRGQFF TGCGCCAGCAGCTTGGGAGGGACTCGAGGACAGTTCTTC
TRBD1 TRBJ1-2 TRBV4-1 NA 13 CASSQATGRGYTF TGCGCCAGCAGCCAAGCGACAGGGCGAGGCTACACCTTC
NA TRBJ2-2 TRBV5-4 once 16 CASSLKGGEQIGELFF TGTGCCAGCAGCTTGAAGGGGGGCGAGCAGATCGGGGAGCTGTTTTTT
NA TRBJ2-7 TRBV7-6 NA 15 CASSLVGYNSHEQYF TGTGCCAGCAGCTTAGTCGGATACAACTCGCACGAGCAGTACTTC
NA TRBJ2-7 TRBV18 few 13 CASSPPSAREQYF TGTGCCAGCTCACCCCCGTCAGCTCGCGAGCAGTACTTC
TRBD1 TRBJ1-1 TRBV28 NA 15 CAAYGARGPNTEAFF TGTGCCGCCTACGGCGCCAGGGGGCCTAACACTGAAGCTTTCTTT
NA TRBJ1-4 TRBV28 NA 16 CAASTPGATTNEKLFF TGTGCCGCCAGCACCCCGGGTGCAACAACTAATGAAAAACTGTTTTTT
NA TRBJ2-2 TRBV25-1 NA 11 CASRDAGELFF TGTGCCAGCAGGGATGCCGGGGAGCTGTTTTTT
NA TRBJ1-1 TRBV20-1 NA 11 CSARGPSPAFF TGCAGTGCTAGGGGACCGTCCCCAGCTTTCTTT
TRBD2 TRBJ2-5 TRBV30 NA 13 CAWRLAGGETQYF TGTGCCTGGCGACTAGCGGGAGGGGAGACCCAGTACTTC
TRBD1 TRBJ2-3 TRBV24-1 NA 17 CATSDSTGQQNTDTQYF TGTGCCACCAGTGATTCAACGGGACAGCAGAACACAGATACGCAGTATTTT
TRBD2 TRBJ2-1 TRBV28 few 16 CASSSLSGHAGNEQFF TGTGCCAGCAGTTCACTTAGCGGGCACGCGGGGAATGAGCAGTTCTTC
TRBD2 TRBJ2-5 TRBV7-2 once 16 CASSKHSGRALETQYF TGTGCCAGCAGCAAACATAGCGGGAGGGCCTTAGAGACCCAGTACTTC
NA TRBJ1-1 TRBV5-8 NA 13 CASSGGDSLVSVF TGTGCCAGCAGCGGCGGGGATTCGCTGGTGAGTGTCTTT
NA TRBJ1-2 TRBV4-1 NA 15 CASSQNQREHYGYTF TGCGCCAGCAGCCAAAACCAAAGGGAGCACTATGGCTACACCTTC
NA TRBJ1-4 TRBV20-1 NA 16 CSAREGRPHEREKLFF TGCAGTGCTAGAGAAGGCCGCCCCCACGAACGAGAAAAACTGTTTTTT
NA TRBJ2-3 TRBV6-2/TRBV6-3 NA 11 CASANGPNQYF TGTGCCAGCGCGAATGGGCCGAACCAGTATTTT
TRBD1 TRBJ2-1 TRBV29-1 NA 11 CSVGTGDEQFF TGCAGCGTGGGGACAGGGGATGAGCAGTTCTTC
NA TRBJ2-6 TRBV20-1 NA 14 CSAPDSSGANVLTF TGCAGTGCCCCAGATTCTTCTGGGGCCAACGTCCTGACTTTC
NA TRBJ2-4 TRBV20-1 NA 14 CSARDPLAKNIQYF TGCAGTGCTAGAGATCCACTAGCCAAAAACATTCAGTACTTC
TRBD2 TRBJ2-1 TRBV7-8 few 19 CASSLGPSGSPRGYNEQFF TGTGCCAGCAGCTTAGGTCCTAGCGGGTCTCCCAGGGGCTACAATGAGCAGTTCTTC
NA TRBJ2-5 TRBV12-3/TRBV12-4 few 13 CASSFRSIETQYF TGTGCCAGCAGTTTCCGTAGCATCGAGACCCAGTACTTC
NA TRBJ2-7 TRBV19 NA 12 CASSIQGQEQYF TGTGCCAGTAGTATACAGGGGCAAGAGCAGTACTTC
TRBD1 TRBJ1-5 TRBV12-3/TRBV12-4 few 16 CASSLSWTGVNQPQHF TGTGCCAGCAGCCTATCCTGGACAGGGGTCAATCAGCCCCAGCATTTT
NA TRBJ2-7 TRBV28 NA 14 CASSLPAGSYEQYF TGTGCCAGCAGTTTACCCGCTGGCTCCTACGAGCAGTACTTC
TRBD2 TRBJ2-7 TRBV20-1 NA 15 CSASLAGVGRVEQYF TGCAGTGCTAGTTTGGCGGGAGTAGGAAGGGTCGAGCAGTACTTC
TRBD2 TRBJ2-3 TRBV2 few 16 CASTRLAGASTDTQYF TGTGCCAGCACTAGACTAGCGGGGGCTAGCACAGATACGCAGTATTTT
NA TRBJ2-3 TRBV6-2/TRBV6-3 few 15 CASSYSGAVTDTQYF TGTGCCAGCAGTTACTCAGGTGCAGTCACAGATACGCAGTATTTT
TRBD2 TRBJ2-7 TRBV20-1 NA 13 CSASGLAGDEQYF TGCAGTGCTAGCGGACTAGCGGGAGACGAGCAGTACTTC